These 10 T cell receptor beta chains were all obtained from the same sample, sequenced in a study of T cells after yellow fever vaccination. TCRdb reanalysed the 5' RACE reads using MiXCR and keeps one entry per CDR3 protein. In the table there are more than 350,000 distinct CDR3 sequences, roughly 11% of which are singletons. This sample comprised PBMCs, obtained on the day of the first yellow fever vaccination. The receptor set was obtained from a man between 18 and 35 years old who received the YFV17D yellow fever vaccine.

The table lists this clonotype with a few counts. The gene calls are TRBV20-1 and TRBJ2-5, with a possible D match to TRBD2 (5 bases). The CDR3 loop spans 13 amino acids. V was pared by 5 bases and J by 2 bases, with 12 bases between. Germline CDR1 DFQATT, CDR2 SNEGSKA (reference sequence). CDR3 coding DNA: TGCAGTGCTGTGGACTCCTCACAAGAGACCCAGTACTTC. Amino acids: CSAVDSSQETQYF.

The chain carries TRBV6-1 and TRBJ2-6; D might be TRBD1 (6 bases). V lost 6 bases, J lost 4 bases, and 13 bases lay in between. The CDR3 covers 15 residues. From germline, CDR1 is MNHNS and CDR2 SASEGT. The CDR3 sequence is CASRPGVRGANVLTF. The CDR3 DNA follows: TGTGCCAGCAGGCCAGGGGTGCGAGGGGCCAACGTCCTGACTTTC.

The rearrangement uses TRBV10-3 and TRBJ2-7; D is undetermined. Looked up from germline, CDR1 is ENHRY and CDR2 is SYGVKD. The V gene lost 8 bases and the J gene lost 4 bases, with 15 bases spanning the gap. CDR3 size: 13 residues. The CDR3 DNA is TGTGCCATCGGTATTCCTAGAATATACGAGCAGTACGTC. It encodes CAIGIPRIYEQYV.

This clonotype was detected a few times. The chain couples TRBV7-2 to TRBJ2-7; D may correspond to TRBD1 or TRBD2 (6 bases each). The CDR3 consists of 15 residues. Trimming pared 5 bases from V and 2 bases from J, leaving 16 bases between. Germline V gene lookup returns CDR1 SGHTA and CDR2 FQGNSA. The CDR3 DNA reads as TGTGCCAGCAGCGAGGAAGGGGGACTGGCCTACGAGCAGTACTTC. As protein: CASSEEGGLAYEQYF.

This clonotype appeared a few times. The rearrangement links TRBV7-2 to TRBJ1-4; tentatively, D is TRBD1 (5 bases). This CDR3 has 14 amino acids. V was shortened by 1 base and J by 7 bases, with 10 bases between the two germline ends. The germline V gene encodes CDR1 SGHTA and CDR2 FQGNSA. CDR3 DNA: TGTGCCAGCAGCTTAGGGTCAGGGACTGAAAAACTGTTTTTT. Translating gives CASSLGSGTEKLFF.

This chain connects TRBV7-9 to TRBJ1-2; D is undetermined. The germline V gene has CDR1 SEHNR and CDR2 FQNEAQ (reference sequence). V lost 3 bases and J 0 bases, leaving 11 bases between the germline ends. The CDR3 loop spans 15 amino acids. The chain's CDR3 is CASSFGRPANYGYTF. The CDR3 DNA is TGTGCCAGCAGCTTCGGACGGCCAGCTAACTATGGCTACACCTTC.

This clonotype appeared a few times. The chain links TRBV9 to TRBJ1-4; D uncertain. Germline lookup yields CDR1 SGDLS and CDR2 YYNGEE. Trimming cost V 0 bases and J 12 bases, with 18 bases left between them. The CDR3 is made up of 15 amino acids. CDR3 residues: CASSVEDGRERELFF. CDR3 nucleotide sequence: TGTGCCAGCAGCGTAGAAGACGGCCGGGAACGGGAACTGTTTTTT.

The chain employs TRBV12-3 or TRBV12-4 and TRBJ2-3, with a weak D call TRBD1 (5 bases). The CDR3 sequence is 15 residues long. Trimming removed 5 bases at V and 0 bases at J, with 12 bases between. The DNA for the CDR3 is TGTGCCAGCAGTCCAGCAGGGCTAAGCACAGATACGCAGTATTTT. It codes for CASSPAGLSTDTQYF.

CDR3 DNA sequence: TGCGCCAGCAGCTTAGGTCCAGGGATTACGTACAATGAGCAGTTCTTC. It is translated as CASSLGPGITYNEQFF. J is TRBJ2-1 and V is TRBV5-1; TRBD1 might be the D (5 bases). The V and J ends lost 2 bases and 4 bases respectively, with 16 bases between them. The germline V gene has CDR1 SGHRS and CDR2 YFSETQ. The CDR3 totals 16 residues.

This clonotype was counted a few times. The chain links TRBV5-1 to TRBJ1-4; D not certain. This CDR3 contains 15 residues. Trimming shortened V by 1 base and J by 3 bases, and 10 bases separated the two germline ends. The germline V gene encodes CDR1 SGHRS and CDR2 YFSETQ. The CDR3 DNA reads TGCGCCAGCAGCTTGATGTCCCGGCCTAATGAAAAACTGTTTTTT. Translating it yields CASSLMSRPNEKLFF.